This T cell receptor (beta chain) appears in the sequencing data of a study of healthy donors' naive CD4 and CD8 T cells. The wider study: Donors, half of them female, were 20-25, 40-50 or 60-70 years old.

This CDR3 comprises 14 residues. Trimming stripped 6 bases from V and 3 bases from J, with 14 bases between. Per the germline V gene, CDR1 is LNHDA and CDR2 is SQIVND (reference sequence). Worth noting for this clonotype: What it binds is unknown.

Study-level results: Most V and J genes were reportedly biased between naive CD4+ and CD8+ cells.

Each TCR library used around 500 ng of total RNA and a linear amplification protocol. TCRdb reanalysed the reads using MiXCR and keeps one entry per CDR3 protein. Of 180,000 or so distinct CDR3 sequences in the sample, 74% are singletons; the top ten hold more than 2%. The chain joins TRBV19 to TRBJ1-2; a possible D gene is TRBD1 (5 bases). This TCR was recovered from a pool of human donors in good health; the sample pools cells from several healthy donors. Material for sequencing was naive CD4+ and CD8+ T cells sorted from blood, pooled from several donors. The DNA for the CDR3 is TGTGCCAGTAGGGATCCCGGGACCTACTATGGCTACACCTTC. Translated: CASRDPGTYYGYTF.